One sample yielded the 9 T cell receptor beta chains listed below, sequenced in a study of shared clonotypes between healthy human individuals. Produced via immunoSEQ multiplex PCR; TCRdb's table is partial and in-frame only. The sample contains about 980,000 clones, approximately 80% of which appear only once. The sample comprised memory CD4+ T cells sorted from blood. Subset meaning: CD45RA-negative fraction. These receptors originate from a man aged 18 to 30 in good health.

The gene calls are TRBV30 and TRBJ2-2; perhaps D is TRBD1 or TRBD2 (5 bases each). This CDR3 is 13 amino acids long. Germline values: CDR1 GTSNPN, CDR2 SVGIG (reference sequence). Trimming pared 8 bases from V and 4 bases from J, leaving 14 bases between. This chain's CDR3 is CASSRDATGELFF. The CDR3 nucleotides are TGTGCCAGCTCCAGGGACGCCACCGGGGAGCTGTTTTTT.

This chain connects TRBV5-1 to TRBJ2-2; TRBD2 is a possible D gene (5 bases). CDR3 length: 13 amino acids. The V end was cut by 4 bases, the J end by 2 bases, with 6 bases between. Germline V gene data show CDR1 as SGHRS and CDR2 as YFSETQ. The CDR3 protein is CASSRGNTGELFF. The DNA for the CDR3 is TGCGCCAGCAGCCGGGGAAACACCGGGGAGCTGTTTTTT. Full variable domain (missing parts from reference TRBV5-1 and TRBJ2-2): KAGVTQTPRYLIKTRGQQVTLSCSPISGHRSVSWYQQTPGQGLQFLFEYFSETQRNKGNFPGRFSGRQFSNSRSEMNVSTLELGDSALYLCASSRGNTGELFFGEGSRLTVL.

This clone came up once. The gene calls are TRBV28 and TRBJ2-7, with 10 nucleotides matching TRBD2. The V and J ends lost 2 bases and 6 bases, in that order; junction bases with no gene match: 4. This CDR3 spans 14 amino acids. CDR1 MDHEN and CDR2 SYDVKM come from the germline V gene. As DNA, the CDR3 is TGTGCCAGCAGTTTAAGCGGGGGGGCTCGCGAGCAGTACTTC. This translates into CASSLSGGAREQYF.

The V and J genes are TRBV30 and TRBJ1-5; 7 bases line up with TRBD1. The germline CDR1 and CDR2 sequences are GTSNPN and SVGIG (reference sequence). Trimming cost V 5 bases and J 7 bases; bases outside gene matches: 11. The CDR3 has 14 residues. The CDR3 DNA reads TGTGCCTGGGCCCCCGACAGGGTTCGACAGCCCCAGCATTTT. It translates to CAWAPDRVRQPQHF.

Note on this clone: Different DNA sequences within this sample yield the same CDR3. The chain combines TRBV5-1 with TRBJ2-2; D gene ambiguous. CDR3 size: 15 residues. With 2 bases removed from V and 0 bases from J, the gap between germline ends came to 8 bases. Looked up from germline, CDR1 is SGHRS and CDR2 is YFSETQ. The CDR3 loop reads CASSLRLANTGELFF. The DNA of the CDR3 is TGCGCCAGCAGCTTAAGGCTAGCGAACACCGGGGAGCTGTTTTTT.

V and J are TRBV5-6 and TRBJ2-7; tentatively, D is TRBD1 (6 bases). CDR3 length equals 15 residues. Germline V lookup: CDR1 SGHDT, CDR2 YYEEEE. The ends were cut back, 4 bases at V and 9 bases at J, with 23 bases in the middle. The CDR3 sequence: CASSPIQGSGVGQYF. For the CDR3, the DNA is TGTGCCAGCAGCCCCATACAGGGTTCCGGGGTGGGGCAGTACTTC.

This clone was recorded at least ten times. This rearrangement joins TRBV11-2 to TRBJ2-3; tentative D call: TRBD2 (5 bases). V dropped 7 bases and J dropped 0 bases, with 17 bases sitting between them. The CDR3 has 16 residues. CDR1 is SGHAT and CDR2 is FQNNGV in the germline V gene. The CDR3 sequence: CASTNFAGGSTDTQYF. DNA of the CDR3: TGTGCCAGCACCAATTTCGCGGGCGGTAGCACAGATACGCAGTATTTT.

V gene TRBV27 combines with J gene TRBJ1-2, with D possibly matching TRBD1 (5 bases). This CDR3 spans 13 amino acids. Trimming shortened V by 5 bases and J by 2 bases, and 9 bases separated the two germline ends. Looked up from germline, CDR1 is MNHEY and CDR2 is SMNVEV (reference sequence). The CDR3 reads CASSRGSNYGYTF. CDR3 coding DNA: TGTGCCAGCAGTCGGGGGTCCAACTATGGCTACACCTTC.

As concerns this clone: The same CDR3 is also encoded by other DNA sequences in this sample. V gene TRBV11-2 combines with J gene TRBJ2-2, with D tentatively TRBD2 (6 bases). Germline CDR1 and CDR2: SGHAT and FQNNGV. The CDR3 runs 15 residues. The V gene lost 1 base and the J gene lost 1 base, with 7 bases spanning the gap. The CDR3 region is CASSLGTKNTGELFF. The CDR3 DNA follows: TGTGCCAGCAGCTTAGGGACTAAGAACACCGGGGAGCTGTTTTTT.